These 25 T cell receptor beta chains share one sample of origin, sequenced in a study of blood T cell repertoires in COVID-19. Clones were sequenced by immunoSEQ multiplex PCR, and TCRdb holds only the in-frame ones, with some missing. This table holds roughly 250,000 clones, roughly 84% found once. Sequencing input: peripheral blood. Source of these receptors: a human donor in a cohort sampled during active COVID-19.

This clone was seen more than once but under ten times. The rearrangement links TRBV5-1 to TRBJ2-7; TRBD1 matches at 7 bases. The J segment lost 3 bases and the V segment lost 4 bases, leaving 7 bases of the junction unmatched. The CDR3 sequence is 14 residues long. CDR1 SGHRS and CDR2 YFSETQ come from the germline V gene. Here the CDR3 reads CASSGDSGRYEQYF. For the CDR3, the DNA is TGCGCCAGCAGCGGGGACAGCGGCCGCTACGAGCAGTACTTC.

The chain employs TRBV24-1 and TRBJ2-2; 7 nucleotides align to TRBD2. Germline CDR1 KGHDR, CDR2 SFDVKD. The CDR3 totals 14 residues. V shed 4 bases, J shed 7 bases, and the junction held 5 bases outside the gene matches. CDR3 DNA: TGTGCCACCAGTGACCCCGGGAGGAACGGGGAGCTGTTTTTT. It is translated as CATSDPGRNGELFF.

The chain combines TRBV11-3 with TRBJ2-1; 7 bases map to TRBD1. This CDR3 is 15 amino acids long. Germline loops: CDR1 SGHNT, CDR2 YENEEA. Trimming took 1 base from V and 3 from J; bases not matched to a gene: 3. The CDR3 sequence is CASSLVRGSYNEQFF. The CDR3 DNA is TGTGCCAGCAGCTTAGTCAGGGGGAGCTACAATGAGCAGTTCTTC.

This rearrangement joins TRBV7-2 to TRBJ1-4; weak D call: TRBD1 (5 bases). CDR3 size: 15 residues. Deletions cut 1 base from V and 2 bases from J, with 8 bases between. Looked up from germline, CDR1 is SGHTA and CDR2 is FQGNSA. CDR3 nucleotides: TGTGCCAGCAGCTTAGACGGGGGGACTAATGAAAAACTGTTTTTT. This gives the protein CASSLDGGTNEKLFF. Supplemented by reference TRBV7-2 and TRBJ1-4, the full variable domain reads GAGVSQSPSNKVTEKGKDVELRCDPISGHTALYWYRQSLGQGLEFLIYFQGNSAPDKSGLPSDRFSAERTGGSVSTLTIQRTQQEDSAVYLCASSLDGGTNEKLFFGSGTQLSVL.

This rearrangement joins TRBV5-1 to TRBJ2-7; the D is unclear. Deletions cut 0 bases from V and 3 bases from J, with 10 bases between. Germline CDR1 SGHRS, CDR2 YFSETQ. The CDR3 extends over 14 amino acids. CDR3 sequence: CASSLESSVYEQYF. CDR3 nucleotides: TGCGCCAGCAGCTTGGAGTCGAGCGTCTACGAGCAGTACTTC.

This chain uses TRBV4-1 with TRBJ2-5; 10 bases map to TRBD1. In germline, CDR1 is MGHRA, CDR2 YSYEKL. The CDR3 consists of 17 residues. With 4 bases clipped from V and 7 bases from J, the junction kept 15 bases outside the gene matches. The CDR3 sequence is CASSPKDRGLDRLTQYF. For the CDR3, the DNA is TGCGCCAGCAGCCCTAAAGACAGGGGGCTCGATAGGTTGACCCAGTACTTC.

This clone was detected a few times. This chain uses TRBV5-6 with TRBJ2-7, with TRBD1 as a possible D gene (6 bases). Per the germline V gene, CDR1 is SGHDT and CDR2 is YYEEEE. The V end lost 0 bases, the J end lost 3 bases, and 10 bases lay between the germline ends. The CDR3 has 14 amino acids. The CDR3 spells CASSLAGRGYEQYF. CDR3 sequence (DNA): TGTGCCAGCAGCTTGGCCGGCAGGGGCTACGAGCAGTACTTC.

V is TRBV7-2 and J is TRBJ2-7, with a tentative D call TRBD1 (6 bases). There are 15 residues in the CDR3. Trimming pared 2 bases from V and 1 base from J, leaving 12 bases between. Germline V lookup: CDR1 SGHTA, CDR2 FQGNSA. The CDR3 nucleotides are TGTGCCAGCAGCTTATCAGGGGCCGATTCCTACGAGCAGTACTTC. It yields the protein CASSLSGADSYEQYF.

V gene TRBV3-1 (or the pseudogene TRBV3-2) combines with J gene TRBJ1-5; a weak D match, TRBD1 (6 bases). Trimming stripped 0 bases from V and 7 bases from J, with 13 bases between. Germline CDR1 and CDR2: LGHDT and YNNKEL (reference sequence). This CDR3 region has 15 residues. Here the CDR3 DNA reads TGTGCCAGCAGCCAAGACAGGGGATTCGGGCAGCCCCAGCATTTT. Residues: CASSQDRGFGQPQHF.

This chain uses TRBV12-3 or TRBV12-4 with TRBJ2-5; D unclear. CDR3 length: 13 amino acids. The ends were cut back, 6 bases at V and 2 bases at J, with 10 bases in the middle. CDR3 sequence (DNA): TGTGCCAGCAGCCTAGAGAGACAAGAGACCCAGTACTTC. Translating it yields CASSLERQETQYF.

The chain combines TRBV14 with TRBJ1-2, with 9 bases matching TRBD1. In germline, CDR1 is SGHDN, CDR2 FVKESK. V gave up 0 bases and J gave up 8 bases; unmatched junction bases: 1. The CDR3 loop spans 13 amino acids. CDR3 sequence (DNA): TGTGCCAGCAGCCAAGAGACAGGGGGAGGCTACACCTTC. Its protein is CASSQETGGGYTF.

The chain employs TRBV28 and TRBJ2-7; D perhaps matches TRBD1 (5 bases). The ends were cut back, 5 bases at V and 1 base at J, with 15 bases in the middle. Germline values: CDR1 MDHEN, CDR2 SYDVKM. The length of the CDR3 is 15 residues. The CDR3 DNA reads TGTGCCAGCAGTGCCGAGGTGGCAGGGTCCTACGAGCAGTACTTC. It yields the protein CASSAEVAGSYEQYF.

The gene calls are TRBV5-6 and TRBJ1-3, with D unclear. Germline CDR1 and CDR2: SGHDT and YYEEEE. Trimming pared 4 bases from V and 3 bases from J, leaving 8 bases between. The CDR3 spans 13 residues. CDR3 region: CASSTRIGNTIYF. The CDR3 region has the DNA TGTGCCAGCAGCACTCGTATTGGAAACACCATATATTTT.

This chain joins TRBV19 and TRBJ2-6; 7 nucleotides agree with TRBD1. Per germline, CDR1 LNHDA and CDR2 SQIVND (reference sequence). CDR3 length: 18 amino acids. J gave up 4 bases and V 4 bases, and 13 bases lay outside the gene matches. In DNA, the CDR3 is TGTGCCAGTAGTACACAGGGGACACTTTCCATCGGGGCCAACGTCCTGACTTTC. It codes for CASSTQGTLSIGANVLTF.

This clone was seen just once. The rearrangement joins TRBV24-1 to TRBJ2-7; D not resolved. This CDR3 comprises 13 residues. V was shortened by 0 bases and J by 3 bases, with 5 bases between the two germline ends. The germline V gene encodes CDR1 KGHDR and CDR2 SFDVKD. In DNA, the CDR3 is TGTGCCACCAGTGATTTGAACAGCTACGAGCAGTACTTC. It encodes CATSDLNSYEQYF.

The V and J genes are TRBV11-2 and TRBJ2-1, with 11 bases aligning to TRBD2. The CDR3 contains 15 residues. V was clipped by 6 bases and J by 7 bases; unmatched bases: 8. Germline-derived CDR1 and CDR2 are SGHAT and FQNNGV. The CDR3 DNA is TGTGCCAGCAGATCGCTAGCGGGGGGCCGGAATGAGCAGTTCTTC. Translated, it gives CASRSLAGGRNEQFF.

CDR3 coding DNA: TGTGCCAGCTCACCGGGGACTAGCGGGAGGGCCAATGAGCAGTTCTTC. Translated: CASSPGTSGRANEQFF. V and J are TRBV18 and TRBJ2-1; 16 bases are shared with TRBD2. V lost 3 bases and J lost 6; bases outside the gene matches: 2. The CDR3 consists of 16 residues. Germline assignment: CDR1 KGHSH and CDR2 LQKENI.

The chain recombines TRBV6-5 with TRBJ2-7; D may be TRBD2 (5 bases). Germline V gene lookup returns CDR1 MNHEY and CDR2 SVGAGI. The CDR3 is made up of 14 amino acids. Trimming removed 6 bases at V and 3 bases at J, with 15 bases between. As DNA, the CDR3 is TGTGCCAGCAGCTCAGCCGGGATAGGCTACGAGCAGTACTTC. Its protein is CASSSAGIGYEQYF.

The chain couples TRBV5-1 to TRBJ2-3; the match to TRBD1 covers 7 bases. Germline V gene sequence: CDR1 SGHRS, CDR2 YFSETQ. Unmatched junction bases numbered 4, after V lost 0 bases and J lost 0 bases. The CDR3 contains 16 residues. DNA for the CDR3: TGCGCCAGCAGCTTGGGGGGGACAGCTAGCACAGATACGCAGTATTTT. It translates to CASSLGGTASTDTQYF.

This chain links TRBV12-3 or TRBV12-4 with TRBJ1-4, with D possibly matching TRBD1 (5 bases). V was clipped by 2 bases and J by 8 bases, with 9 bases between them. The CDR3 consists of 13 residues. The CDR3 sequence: CASSLRGEEKLFF. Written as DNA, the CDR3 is TGTGCCAGCAGTTTAAGGGGTGAGGAAAAACTGTTTTTT.

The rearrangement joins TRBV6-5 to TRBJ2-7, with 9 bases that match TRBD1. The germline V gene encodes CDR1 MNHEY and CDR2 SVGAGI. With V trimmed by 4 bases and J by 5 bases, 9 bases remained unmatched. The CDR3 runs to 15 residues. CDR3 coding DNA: TGTGCCAGCAGTTGGGGGGGGACAGGGTTAAACGAGCAGTACTTC. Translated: CASSWGGTGLNEQYF.

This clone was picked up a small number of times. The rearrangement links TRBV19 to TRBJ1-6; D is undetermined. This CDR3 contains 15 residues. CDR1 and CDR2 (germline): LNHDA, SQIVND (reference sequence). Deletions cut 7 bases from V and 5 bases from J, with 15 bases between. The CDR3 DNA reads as TGTGCCAGTACCGAGACGGGTCTAAATAATTCACCCCTCCACTTT. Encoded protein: CASTETGLNNSPLHF.

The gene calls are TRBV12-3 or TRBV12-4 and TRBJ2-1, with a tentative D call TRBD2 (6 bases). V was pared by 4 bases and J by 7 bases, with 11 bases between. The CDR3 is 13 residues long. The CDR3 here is CASSYAGMNEQFF. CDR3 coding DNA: TGTGCCAGCAGTTACGCGGGGATGAATGAGCAGTTCTTC.

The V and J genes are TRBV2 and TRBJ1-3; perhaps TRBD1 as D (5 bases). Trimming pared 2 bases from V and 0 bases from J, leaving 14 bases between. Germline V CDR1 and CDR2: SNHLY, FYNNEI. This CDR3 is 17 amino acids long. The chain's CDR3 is CASSEQDIAHSGNTIYF. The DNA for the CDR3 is TGTGCCAGCAGTGAACAGGACATTGCACACTCTGGAAACACCATATATTTT.

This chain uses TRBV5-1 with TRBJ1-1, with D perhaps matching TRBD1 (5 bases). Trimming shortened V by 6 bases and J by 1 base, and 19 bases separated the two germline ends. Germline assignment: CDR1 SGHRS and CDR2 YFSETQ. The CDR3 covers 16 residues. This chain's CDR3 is CASTFQLGQTNTEAFF. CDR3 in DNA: TGCGCCAGCACGTTCCAGTTGGGGCAAACGAACACTGAAGCTTTCTTT.